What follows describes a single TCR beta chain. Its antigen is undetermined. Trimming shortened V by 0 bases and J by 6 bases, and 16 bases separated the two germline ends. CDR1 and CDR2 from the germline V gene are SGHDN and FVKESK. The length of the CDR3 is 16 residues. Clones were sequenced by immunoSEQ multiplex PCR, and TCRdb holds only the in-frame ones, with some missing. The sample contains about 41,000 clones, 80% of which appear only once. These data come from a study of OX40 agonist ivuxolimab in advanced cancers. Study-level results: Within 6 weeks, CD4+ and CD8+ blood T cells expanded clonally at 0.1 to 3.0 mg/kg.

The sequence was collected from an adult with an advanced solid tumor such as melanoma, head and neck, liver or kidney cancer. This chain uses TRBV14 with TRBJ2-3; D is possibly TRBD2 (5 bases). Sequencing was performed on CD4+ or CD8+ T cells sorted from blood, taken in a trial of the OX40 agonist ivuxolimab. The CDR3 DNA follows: TGTGCCAGCAGCCAAGAGGCCACTAGATTCATGGATACGCAGTATTTT. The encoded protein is CASSQEATRFMDTQYF.